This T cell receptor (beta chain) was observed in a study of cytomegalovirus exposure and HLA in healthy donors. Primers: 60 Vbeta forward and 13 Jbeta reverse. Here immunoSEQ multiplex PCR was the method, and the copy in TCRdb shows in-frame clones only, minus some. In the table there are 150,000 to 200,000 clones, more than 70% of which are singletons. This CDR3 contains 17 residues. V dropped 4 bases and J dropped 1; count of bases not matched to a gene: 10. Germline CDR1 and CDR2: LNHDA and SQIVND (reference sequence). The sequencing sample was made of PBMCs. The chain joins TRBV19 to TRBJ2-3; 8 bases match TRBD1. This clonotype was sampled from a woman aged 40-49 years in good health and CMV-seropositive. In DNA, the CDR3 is TGTGCCAGTAGTACGGGGGACAGGTCACTTGGCACAGATACGCAGTATTTT. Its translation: CASSTGDRSLGTDTQYF.